A single sample is the source of the 19 T cell receptor beta chains below, sequenced in a study of blood T cell repertoires in COVID-19. Clones were sequenced by immunoSEQ multiplex PCR, and TCRdb holds only the in-frame ones, with some missing. The table records about 530,000 clones, roughly 89% of them present only once. The source material was peripheral blood. These receptors came from a woman aged 45-65 years with COVID-19, enrolled during active disease.

J is TRBJ1-6 and V is TRBV5-6; no clear D. V was trimmed by 0 bases and J by 8 bases, leaving 15 bases between them. Per germline, CDR1 SGHDT and CDR2 YYEEEE. This CDR3 contains 16 residues. The DNA for the CDR3 is TGTGCCAGCAGCTTGGCGGGAACCGGGAGGCATTCACCCCTCCACTTT. It translates to CASSLAGTGRHSPLHF.

Only a few counts were recorded for this clone. The chain uses TRBV3-1 (or the pseudogene TRBV3-2) and TRBJ1-4; TRBD1 matches at 11 bases. Germline-derived CDR1 and CDR2 are LGHDT and YNNKEL (reference sequence). V gave up 0 bases and J gave up 12 bases; unmatched junction bases: 3. The CDR3 totals 14 residues. The CDR3 protein is CASSQEDRGPELFF. CDR3 in DNA: TGTGCCAGCAGCCAAGAGGACAGGGGGCCAGAACTGTTTTTT.

This chain connects TRBV30 to TRBJ2-7, with D possibly TRBD2 on 5 matching bases. The germline CDR1 and CDR2 sequences are GTSNPN and SVGIG (reference sequence). This CDR3 is 11 amino acids long. Trimming shortened V by 4 bases and J by 2 bases, and 6 bases separated the two germline ends. The chain's CDR3 is CAWIGAYEQYF. CDR3 DNA: TGTGCCTGGATCGGGGCCTACGAGCAGTACTTC.

This rearrangement joins TRBV7-8 to TRBJ1-2, with TRBD1 identical over 7 bases. Trimming removed 3 bases from V and 1 base from J; junction bases left unmatched: 23. Germline-derived CDR1 and CDR2 are SGHVS and FQNEAQ. The CDR3 is made up of 21 amino acids. Here the CDR3 reads CASSFAPGGTTIRGVNYGYTF. DNA of the CDR3: TGTGCCAGCAGCTTCGCGCCAGGGGGAACCACAATACGAGGGGTTAACTATGGCTACACCTTC.

This clone showed up just a few times. The V and J genes are TRBV19 and TRBJ1-1; D remains unclear. Trimming took 8 bases from V and 2 from J, leaving 18 bases between them. CDR1 and CDR2 (germline): LNHDA, SQIVND (reference sequence). The CDR3 loop spans 15 amino acids. CDR3 residues: CASLLVGAGNTEAFF. CDR3 nucleotide sequence: TGTGCCAGTCTCCTCGTGGGCGCGGGAAACACTGAAGCTTTCTTT.

This chain joins TRBV11-3 and TRBJ2-5; 11 bases fit TRBD1. This CDR3 has 15 amino acids. Per germline, CDR1 SGHNT and CDR2 YENEEA. Germline trimming cut 2 bases from V and 7 bases from J; bases unmatched to any gene: 6. The CDR3: CASSLRTGGYGTQYF. Written as DNA, the CDR3 is TGTGCCAGCAGCTTACGGACAGGGGGCTACGGGACCCAGTACTTC.

This chain connects TRBV11-2 to TRBJ2-6; 9 positions match TRBD1. The CDR3 length is 19 residues. J gave up 3 bases and V 0 bases, and 9 bases lay outside the gene matches. In germline, CDR1 is SGHAT, CDR2 FQNNGV. CDR3 amino acids: CASSLEGRGQGGGANVLTF. CDR3 nucleotides: TGTGCCAGCAGCTTAGAGGGTAGGGGACAGGGCGGTGGGGCCAACGTCCTGACTTTC.

This chain uses TRBV29-1 with TRBJ2-3; 8 bases are a match to TRBD2. The germline CDR1 and CDR2 sequences are SQVTM and ANQGSEA. With 7 bases clipped from V and 3 bases from J, the junction kept 9 bases outside the gene matches. The length of the CDR3 is 14 residues. The CDR3 loop reads CSGQRGGLTDTQYF. DNA of the CDR3: TGCAGCGGTCAGCGCGGGGGGCTGACAGATACGCAGTATTTT.

This clone was observed a few times. The chain employs TRBV19 and TRBJ1-6; no firm D call. V lost 3 bases, J lost 3 bases, and 3 bases lay in between. CDR1 and CDR2 from the germline V gene are LNHDA and SQIVND (reference sequence). The CDR3 consists of 13 residues. The CDR3 loop is CASSINYNSPLHF. In nucleotides, the CDR3 is TGTGCCAGTAGTATTAACTATAATTCACCCCTCCACTTT.

V and J are TRBV28 and TRBJ2-1; D possibly corresponds to TRBD2 (5 bases). The germline V gene encodes CDR1 MDHEN and CDR2 SYDVKM. V was trimmed by 4 bases and J by 8 bases, leaving 12 bases between them. The length of the CDR3 is 13 residues. The CDR3 sequence: CASSSASPYEQFF. DNA for the CDR3: TGTGCCAGCAGTTCGGCTAGCCCCTATGAGCAGTTCTTC. The complete variable domain, with remaining parts taken from reference TRBV28 and TRBJ2-1, reads DVKVTQSSRYLVKRTGEKVFLECVQDMDHENMFWYRQDPGLGLRLIYFSYDVKMKEKGDIPEGYSVSREKKERFSLILESASTNQTSMYLCASSSASPYEQFFGPGTRLTVL.

V gene TRBV10-1 combines with J gene TRBJ1-5, with a possible D match to TRBD1 (5 bases). Germline V CDR1 and CDR2: WNHNN, SYGVQD (reference sequence). The CDR3 loop spans 11 amino acids. The V end was cut by 11 bases, the J end by 7 bases, with 12 bases between. DNA for the CDR3: TGCGCCCCGTCGGGGGGACAGCCCCAGCATTTT. It yields the protein CAPSGGQPQHF.

The rearrangement uses TRBV6-5 and TRBJ2-7, with TRBD1 matching 8 bases. Trimming took 5 bases from V and 3 from J; bases not matched to a gene: 6. Germline lookup yields CDR1 MNHEY and CDR2 SVGAGI. The CDR3 totals 14 residues. The chain's CDR3 is CASSIRDRGYEQYF. The DNA of the CDR3 is TGTGCCAGCAGTATCAGAGACAGGGGCTACGAGCAGTACTTC.

The V and J genes are TRBV10-1 and TRBJ2-4; TRBD1 matches at 9 bases. V was pared by 7 bases and J by 7 bases, with 5 bases of the junction left unmatched. Germline V gene data show CDR1 as WNHNN and CDR2 as SYGVQD (reference sequence). The CDR3 runs to 13 residues. Here the CDR3 reads CASTDRGKNIQYF. The CDR3, as DNA: TGCGCCAGCACGGACAGGGGAAAGAACATTCAGTACTTC.

This rearrangement joins TRBV6-6 to TRBJ1-4; no definite D call. CDR1 is MNHNY, CDR2 SVGAGI, per germline (reference sequence). This CDR3 has 14 amino acids. Trimming pared 5 bases from V and 5 bases from J, leaving 12 bases between. CDR3 nucleotides: TGTGCCAGCAGTGTTGCCAGGTCAAATGAAAAACTGTTTTTT. Amino acids: CASSVARSNEKLFF.

This sequence joins TRBV15 and TRBJ1-1, with unresolved D. Germline V lookup: CDR1 LNHNV, CDR2 YYDKDF (reference sequence). The CDR3 is made up of 15 amino acids. V was clipped by 0 bases and J by 0 bases, with 8 bases between them. The CDR3 here is CATSREGGMNTEAFF. The DNA of the CDR3 is TGTGCCACCAGCAGAGAAGGCGGGATGAACACTGAAGCTTTCTTT.

V gene TRBV2 combines with J gene TRBJ1-5, with a weak D call TRBD1 (6 bases). V was shortened by 2 bases and J by 5 bases, with 16 bases between the two germline ends. The germline gives CDR1 SNHLY, CDR2 FYNNEI. The CDR3 length is 16 residues. Here the CDR3 reads CASSERGGVGYQPQHF. The CDR3 DNA reads as TGTGCCAGCAGTGAAAGAGGGGGGGTAGGTTATCAGCCCCAGCATTTT.

The chain recombines TRBV6-5 with TRBJ1-1; 8 bases agree with TRBD1. Germline CDR1 is MNHEY and CDR2 is SVGAGI. The CDR3 consists of 13 residues. J was trimmed by 6 bases and V by 10 bases; bases with no gene match: 10. The CDR3 loop is CATEPQGVAEAFF. The CDR3 bases are TGTGCCACCGAACCACAGGGGGTCGCTGAAGCTTTCTTT.

This chain links TRBV5-1 with TRBJ1-1; D is undetermined. This CDR3 contains 18 residues. Germline CDR1 SGHRS, CDR2 YFSETQ. Trimming cost V 0 bases and J 1 base, with 19 bases left between them. The CDR3 DNA sequence: TGCGCCAGCAGCTTGGCAATCCGGGTCTTTGCGGAGAACACTGAAGCTTTCTTT. Amino acids: CASSLAIRVFAENTEAFF.

The chain has TRBV23-1 and TRBJ2-1; perhaps TRBD1 as D (6 bases). TRBV23-1 is placed among ORFs of uncertain function. V was shortened by 3 bases and J by 8 bases, with 17 bases between the two germline ends. The CDR3 is made up of 15 amino acids. CDR3 sequence (DNA): TGCGCCAGCAGTCACCCAGGGGTCCCGTCCCATGAGCAGTTCTTC. Its translation is CASSHPGVPSHEQFF.